This T cell receptor beta chain is drawn from a study of CD8 T cells in Susac syndrome. This clonotype was seen only once. Germline V gives CDR1 DFQATT, CDR2 SNEGSKA (reference sequence). This CDR3 is 14 amino acids long. V shed 1 base, J shed 4 bases, and the junction held 5 bases outside the gene matches. Reverse transcription of about 0.5 to 1 ug RNA was performed with random hexamers. From the immunoSEQ multiplex PCR reads, TCRdb called clonotypes with MiXCR, one entry per CDR3 protein. The sample records around 170,000 distinct CDR3 sequences, roughly 95% being singletons. TCR beta sequencing covered blood CD8+ and CD4+ T cells. Relapsing-remitting disease, either stable or active, was present in the multiple sclerosis controls, who were treatment-naive patients.

V usage is TRBV20-1 and J usage is TRBJ2-7, with TRBD1 identical over 9 bases. The TCR was taken from a human donor with multiple sclerosis. Sequencing was performed on CD8+ T cells from PBMCs. DNA of the CDR3: TGCAGTGCTAGAGTAGGGACAGGGTCTTACGAGCAGTACTTC. Amino acids: CSARVGTGSYEQYF.